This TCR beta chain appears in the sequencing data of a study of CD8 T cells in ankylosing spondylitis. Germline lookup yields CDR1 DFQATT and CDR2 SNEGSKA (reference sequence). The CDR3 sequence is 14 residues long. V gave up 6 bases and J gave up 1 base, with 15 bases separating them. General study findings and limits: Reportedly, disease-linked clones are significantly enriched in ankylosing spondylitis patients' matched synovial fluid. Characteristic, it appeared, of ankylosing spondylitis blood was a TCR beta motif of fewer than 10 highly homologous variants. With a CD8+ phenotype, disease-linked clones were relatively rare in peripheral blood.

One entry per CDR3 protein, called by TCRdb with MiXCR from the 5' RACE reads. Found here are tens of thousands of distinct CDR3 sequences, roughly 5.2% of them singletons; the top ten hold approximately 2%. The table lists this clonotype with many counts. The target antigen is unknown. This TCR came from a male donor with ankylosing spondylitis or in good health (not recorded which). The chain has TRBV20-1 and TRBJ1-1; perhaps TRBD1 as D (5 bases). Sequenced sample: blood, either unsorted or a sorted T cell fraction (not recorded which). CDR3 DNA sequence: TGCAGTGCACCGAGGGGACTCCAGAACACTGAAGCTTTCTTT. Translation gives CSAPRGLQNTEAFF.